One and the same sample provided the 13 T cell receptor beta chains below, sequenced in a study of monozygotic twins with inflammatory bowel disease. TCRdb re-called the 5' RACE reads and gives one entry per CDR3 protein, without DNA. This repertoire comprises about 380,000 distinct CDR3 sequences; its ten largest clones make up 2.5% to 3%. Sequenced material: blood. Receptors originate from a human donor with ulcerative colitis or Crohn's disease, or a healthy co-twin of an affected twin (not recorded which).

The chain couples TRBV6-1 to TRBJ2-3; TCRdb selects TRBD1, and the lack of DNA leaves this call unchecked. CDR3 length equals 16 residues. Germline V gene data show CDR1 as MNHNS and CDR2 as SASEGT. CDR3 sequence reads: CASKRGQSGAGGTQYF.

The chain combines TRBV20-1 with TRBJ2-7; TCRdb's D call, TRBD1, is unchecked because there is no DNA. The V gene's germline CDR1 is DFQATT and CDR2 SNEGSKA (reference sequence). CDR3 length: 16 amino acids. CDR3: CSARLTGTGKTYEQYF.

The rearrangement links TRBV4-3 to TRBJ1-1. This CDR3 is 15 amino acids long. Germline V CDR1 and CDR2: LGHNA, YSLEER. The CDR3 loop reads CASSQIANSNTEAFF.

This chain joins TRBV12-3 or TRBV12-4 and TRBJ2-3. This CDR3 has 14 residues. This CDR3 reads CASSGRRSTDTQYF.

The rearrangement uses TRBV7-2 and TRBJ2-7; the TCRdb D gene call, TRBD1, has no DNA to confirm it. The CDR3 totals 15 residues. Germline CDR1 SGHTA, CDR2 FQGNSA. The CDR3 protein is CASSLLRDRGREQYF.

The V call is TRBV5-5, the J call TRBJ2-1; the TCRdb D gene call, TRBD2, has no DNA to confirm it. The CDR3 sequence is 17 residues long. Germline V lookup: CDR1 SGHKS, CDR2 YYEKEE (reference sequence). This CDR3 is CASSLGPSTSGVNEQFF.

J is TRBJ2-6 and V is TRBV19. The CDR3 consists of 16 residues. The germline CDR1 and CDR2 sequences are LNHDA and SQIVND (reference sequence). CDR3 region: CASTLTDASGANVLTF.

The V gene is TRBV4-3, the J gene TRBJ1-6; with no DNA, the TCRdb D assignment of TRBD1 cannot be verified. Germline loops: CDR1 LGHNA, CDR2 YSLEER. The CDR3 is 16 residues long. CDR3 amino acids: CASSQDRGSYNSPLHF.

CDR3 sequence reads: CASRLQGSGGANVLTF. The chain has TRBV6-2 or TRBV6-3 and TRBJ2-6; TCRdb indicates TRBD1, and absent DNA this call remains unverified. Germline-derived CDR1 and CDR2 are MNHEY and SVGEGT. The CDR3 length is 16 residues.

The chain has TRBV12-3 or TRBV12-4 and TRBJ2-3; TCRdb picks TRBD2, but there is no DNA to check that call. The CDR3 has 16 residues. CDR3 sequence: CASSSRTSPWTDTQYF.

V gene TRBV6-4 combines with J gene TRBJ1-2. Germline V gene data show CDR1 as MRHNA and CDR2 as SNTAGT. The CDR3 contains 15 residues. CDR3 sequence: CASSSGASGNYGYTF.

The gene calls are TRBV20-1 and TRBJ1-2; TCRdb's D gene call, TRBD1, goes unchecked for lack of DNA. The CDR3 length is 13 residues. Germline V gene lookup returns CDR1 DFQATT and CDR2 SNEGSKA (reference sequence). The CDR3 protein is CSATLPAPYGYTF.

The CDR3 sequence is CASSEGTSDQETQYF. The genes are TRBV6-4 and TRBJ2-5; the TCRdb D gene call, TRBD2, has no DNA to confirm it. Germline assignment: CDR1 MRHNA and CDR2 SNTAGT. This CDR3 is built from 15 residues.